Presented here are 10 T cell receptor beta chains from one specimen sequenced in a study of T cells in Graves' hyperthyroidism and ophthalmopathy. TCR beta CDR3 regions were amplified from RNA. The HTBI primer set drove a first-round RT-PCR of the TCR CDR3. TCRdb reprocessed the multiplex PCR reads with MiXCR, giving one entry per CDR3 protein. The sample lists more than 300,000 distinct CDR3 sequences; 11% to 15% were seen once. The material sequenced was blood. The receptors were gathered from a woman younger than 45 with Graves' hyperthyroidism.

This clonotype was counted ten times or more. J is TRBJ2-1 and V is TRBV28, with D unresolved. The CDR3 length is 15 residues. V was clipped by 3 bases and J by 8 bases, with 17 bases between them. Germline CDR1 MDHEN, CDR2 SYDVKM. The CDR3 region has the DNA TGTGCCAGCAGTTTGGGGTCCCCCTATTTCGATGAGCAGTTCTTC. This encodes CASSLGSPYFDEQFF.

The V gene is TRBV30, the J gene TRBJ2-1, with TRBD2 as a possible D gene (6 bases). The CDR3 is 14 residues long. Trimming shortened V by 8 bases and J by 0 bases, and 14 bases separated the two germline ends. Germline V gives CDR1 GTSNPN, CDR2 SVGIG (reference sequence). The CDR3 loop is CATTLAVSYNEQFF. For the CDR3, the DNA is TGTGCCACCACCTTAGCGGTCTCCTACAATGAGCAGTTCTTC.

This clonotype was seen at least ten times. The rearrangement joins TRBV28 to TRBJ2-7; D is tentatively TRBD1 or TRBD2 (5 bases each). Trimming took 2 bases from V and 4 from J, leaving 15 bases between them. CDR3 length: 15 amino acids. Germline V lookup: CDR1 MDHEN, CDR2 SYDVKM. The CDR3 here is CASSLGGGAGYEQYF. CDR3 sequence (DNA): TGTGCCAGCAGTTTAGGGGGTGGGGCAGGTTACGAGCAGTACTTC.

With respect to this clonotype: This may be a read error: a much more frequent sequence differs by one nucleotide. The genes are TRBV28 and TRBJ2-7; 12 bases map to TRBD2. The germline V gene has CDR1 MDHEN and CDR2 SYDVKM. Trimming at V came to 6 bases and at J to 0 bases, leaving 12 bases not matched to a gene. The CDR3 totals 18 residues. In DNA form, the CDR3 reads TGTGCCAGCAGGACCGGGACTAGCGGGCATCCCAGCTCCTACGAGCAGTACTTC. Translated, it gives CASRTGTSGHPSSYEQYF.

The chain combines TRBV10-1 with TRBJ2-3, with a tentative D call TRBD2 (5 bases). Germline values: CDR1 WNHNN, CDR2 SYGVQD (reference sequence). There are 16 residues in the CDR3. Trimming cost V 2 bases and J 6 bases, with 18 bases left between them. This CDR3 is CASSESLALNLDTQYF. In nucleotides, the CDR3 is TGCGCCAGCAGTGAGAGCCTAGCTCTGAACTTGGATACGCAGTATTTT.

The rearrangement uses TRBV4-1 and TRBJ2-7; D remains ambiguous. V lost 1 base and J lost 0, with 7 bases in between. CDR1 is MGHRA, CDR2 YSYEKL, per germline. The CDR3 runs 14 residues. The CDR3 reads CASSQGQGSYEQYF. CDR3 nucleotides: TGCGCCAGCAGCCAAGGACAAGGCTCCTACGAGCAGTACTTC.

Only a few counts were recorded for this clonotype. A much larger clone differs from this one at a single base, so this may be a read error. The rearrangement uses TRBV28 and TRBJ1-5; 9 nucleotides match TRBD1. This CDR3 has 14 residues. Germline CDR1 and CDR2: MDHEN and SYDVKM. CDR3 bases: TGTGCCAGCAGCCTTGGACAGGGGACTCAGCCCCAGCGTTTT. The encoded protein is CASSLGQGTQPQRF.

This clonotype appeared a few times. The CDR3 nucleotides are TGTGCCAGCTCACCGGGGGACGCAGATTACACAGATACGCAGTATTTT. Protein sequence: CASSPGDADYTDTQYF. The rearrangement joins TRBV18 to TRBJ2-3; the D call may be TRBD1 or TRBD2 (5 bases each). V was shortened by 3 bases and J by 2 bases, with 15 bases between the two germline ends. The CDR3 spans 16 residues. CDR1 is KGHSH and CDR2 is LQKENI in the germline V gene. Looking up the rest from reference TRBV18 and TRBJ2-3 gives the full variable domain: NAGVMQNPRHLVRRRGQEARLRCSPMKGHSHVYWYRQLPEEGLKFMVYLQKENIIDESGMPKERFSAEFPKEGPSILRIQQVVRGDSAAYFCASSPGDADYTDTQYFGPGTRLTVL.

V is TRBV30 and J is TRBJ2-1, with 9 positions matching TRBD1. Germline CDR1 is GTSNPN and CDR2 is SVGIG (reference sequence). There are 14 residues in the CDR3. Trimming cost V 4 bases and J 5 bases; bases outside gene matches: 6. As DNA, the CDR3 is TGTGCCTGGAACCGGGACAGGGTAAACAATGAGCAGTTCTTC. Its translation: CAWNRDRVNNEQFF.

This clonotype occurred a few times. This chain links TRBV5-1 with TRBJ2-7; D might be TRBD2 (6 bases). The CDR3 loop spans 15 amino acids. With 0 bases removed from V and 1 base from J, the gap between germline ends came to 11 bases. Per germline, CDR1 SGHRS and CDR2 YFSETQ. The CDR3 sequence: CASSLVSSASYEQYF. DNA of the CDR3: TGCGCCAGCAGCTTGGTGTCTAGCGCGTCCTACGAGCAGTACTTC. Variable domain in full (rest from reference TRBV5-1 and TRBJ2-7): KAGVTQTPRYLIKTRGQQVTLSCSPISGHRSVSWYQQTPGQGLQFLFEYFSETQRNKGNFPGRFSGRQFSNSRSEMNVSTLELGDSALYLCASSLVSSASYEQYFGPGTRLTVT.